These 14 T cell receptor beta chains were all obtained from the same sample, sequenced in a study of CD8+CD57+ T cells in acquired aplastic anemia. Genomic DNA provided the template from which TCR beta VDJ and CDR3 profiles were obtained. TCRdb fed the reads into MiXCR, producing one record per CDR3 protein. The profile shows just over 400,000 distinct CDR3 sequences, about 70% of them singletons. Sequenced: sorted CD4+, CD8+, or CD8+CD57+ T cells (not recorded which) from PBMCs. These receptors all stem from a human donor in good health, serving as a control.

This clonotype has at least ten counts. CDR3 residues: CSANQGTMMGYTF. CDR3 bases: TGCAGTGCTAATCAGGGCACGATGATGGGCTACACCTTC. V usage is TRBV20-1 and J usage is TRBJ1-2, with D possibly TRBD1 on 5 matching bases. CDR3 length: 13 residues. V gave up 4 bases and J gave up 8 bases, with 17 bases separating them. Germline V gene data show CDR1 as DFQATT and CDR2 as SNEGSKA (reference sequence).

This clonotype showed up just a few times. One end of the junction does not line up with germline, which may come from a read error. This chain connects TRBV11-2 to TRBJ1-1; D is unclear. This CDR3 contains 13 residues. Germline loops: CDR1 SGHAT, CDR2 FQNNGV. Here the CDR3 reads CASSLFGGTEAFF. As DNA, the CDR3 is TGTGCCAGCAGCTTATTCGGCGGCACTGAGGCTTTCTTT.

Regarding this clonotype: The junction shows a germline mismatch at one end, possibly a read error. The V call is TRBV2, the J call TRBJ1-2, with 7 positions matching TRBD1. The CDR3 consists of 14 residues. In germline, CDR1 is SNHLY, CDR2 FYNNEI. CDR3 protein: CASSETTGAGTEAF. The CDR3 DNA sequence: TGTGCCAGCAGTGAAACAACAGGGGCGGGAACTGAAGCTTTC.

The gene calls are TRBV12-3 or TRBV12-4 and TRBJ1-3, with no clear D. Trimming left V 8 bases short and J 3 bases short, with 11 bases between. The CDR3 is made up of 13 amino acids. CDR3 protein: CASFSGLGNTIYF. The CDR3 bases are TGTGCCAGCTTTAGCGGACTTGGAAACACCATATATTTT.

The rearrangement joins TRBV7-8 to TRBJ2-6; tentatively, D is TRBD1 or TRBD2 (5 bases each). The V end was cut by 5 bases, the J end by 15 bases, with 26 bases between. The CDR3 is 16 residues long. The germline V gene encodes CDR1 SGHVS and CDR2 FQNEAQ. CDR3 DNA sequence: TGTGCCAGCAGCAAACGGGACGGATCTGGGGCCTACGACCTGACTTTC. The encoded protein is CASSKRDGSGAYDLTF. Full variable domain (missing parts from reference TRBV7-8 and TRBJ2-6): GAGVSQSPRYKVAKRGQDVALRCDPISGHVSLFWYQQALGQGPEFLTYFQNEAQLDKSGLPSDRFFAERPEGSVSTLKIQRTQQEDSAVYLCASSKRDGSGAYDLTFGAGSRLTVL.

This clonotype was observed many times. The chain combines TRBV5-6 with TRBJ2-1; D call uncertain. The V end lost 2 bases, the J end lost 8 bases, and 5 bases lay between the germline ends. Germline loops: CDR1 SGHDT, CDR2 YYEEEE. The CDR3 has 11 residues. This CDR3 is CASSLEDEQFF. DNA of the CDR3: TGTGCCAGCAGCTTAGAGGATGAGCAGTTCTTC.

The chain has TRBV6-5 and TRBJ1-2; D is ambiguous. The germline V and J ends were trimmed by 6 bases and 8 bases, with 16 bases remaining between them. Germline V gene lookup returns CDR1 MNHEY and CDR2 SVGAGI. This CDR3 has 13 amino acids. The DNA for the CDR3 is TGTGCCAGCAGAGATCGGAAGAGCGACGGCTACACCTTC. This sequence encodes CASRDRKSDGYTF.

To note about this clonotype: The conserved phenylalanine or tryptophan normally closing the CDR3 is absent here, so this likely arose from a read error. Because the CDR3's place on the DNA is in doubt, the DNA is left out and the CDR3 is given as listed by TCRdb. The V gene is TRBV15, the J gene TRBJ2-1. Germline CDR1 reads LNHNV; CDR2 reads YYDKDF (reference sequence). The CDR3 has 14 amino acids, counting both end residues. CDR3 amino acids: CATSHGRTGYTFGS.

This sequence joins TRBV7-3 and TRBJ2-1; D unresolved. Germline loops: CDR1 SGHTA, CDR2 FQGTGA. The CDR3 is 16 amino acids. Trimming pared 5 bases from V and 3 bases from J, leaving 17 bases between. Written as DNA, the CDR3 is TGTGCCAGCAGCCCCGCTGGCATCGATCACTACAATGAGCAGTTCTTC. It codes for CASSPAGIDHYNEQFF. Full variable domain (outside the CDR3, taken from reference TRBV7-3 and TRBJ2-1): GAGVSQTPSNKVTEKGKYVELRCDPISGHTALYWYRQSLGQGPEFLIYFQGTGAADDSGLPNDRFFAVRPEGSVSTLKIQRTERGDSAVYLCASSPAGIDHYNEQFFGPGTRLTVL.

The gene calls are TRBV20-1 and TRBJ2-7; 8 bases fit TRBD1. Per germline, CDR1 DFQATT and CDR2 SNEGSKA (reference sequence). CDR3 length equals 13 residues. Trimming took 0 bases from V and 6 from J; bases not matched to a gene: 4. Here the CDR3 reads CSARETGDGEQYF. The DNA of the CDR3 is TGCAGTGCTAGAGAGACAGGGGATGGCGAGCAGTACTTC.

This chain links TRBV25-1 with TRBJ2-5, with D unresolved. CDR1 and CDR2 (germline): MGHDK, SYGVNS. The CDR3 has 16 amino acids. The V and J ends lost 2 bases and 10 bases respectively, with 23 bases between them. CDR3 loop: CASSERMEQPISDQYF. As DNA, the CDR3 is TGTGCCAGCAGTGAAAGGATGGAACAGCCAATTAGTGACCAGTACTTC.

This clonotype showed up many times. V gene TRBV20-1 combines with J gene TRBJ2-6; TRBD2 agrees at 9 bases. The CDR3 extends over 19 amino acids. V lost 0 bases and J lost 3; bases outside the gene matches: 12. Germline values: CDR1 DFQATT, CDR2 SNEGSKA (reference sequence). The CDR3 reads CSARDKTSGRSGGANVLTF. CDR3 in DNA: TGCAGTGCTAGAGATAAAACTAGCGGGCGTTCTGGTGGGGCCAACGTCCTGACTTTC.

V gene TRBV20-1 combines with J gene TRBJ2-5, with D hard to call. Deletions cut 4 bases from V and 5 bases from J, with 20 bases between. The germline gives CDR1 DFQATT, CDR2 SNEGSKA (reference sequence). The CDR3 extends over 15 amino acids. The CDR3 nucleotides are TGCAGTGCTACGACCCTTTCGGGCGACTCGGAGACCCAGTACTTC. Its translation: CSATTLSGDSETQYF.

A word on this clonotype: As the CDR3 is not closed by the conserved phenylalanine or tryptophan, this likely results from a read error. Because the CDR3's place on the DNA is in doubt, the DNA is left out and the CDR3 is given as listed by TCRdb. The V gene is TRBV7-3, the J gene TRBJ1-6. Germline values: CDR1 SGHTA, CDR2 FQGTGA. The CDR3 has 13 residues if both end residues are counted. The CDR3 spells CASSETSNSQPQY.